Given below is one T cell receptor (beta chain) in context. This sample was included in a study of blood T cell repertoires in COVID-19. Study-level background: The analysed material was cDNA or gDNA that came from T cells, B-cell-depleted T cells, or PBMCs.

The V gene end was trimmed by 5 bases and the J gene end by 6 bases; junction bases not matched to a gene: 12. The CDR3 contains 16 residues. Germline loops: CDR1 SGHTA, CDR2 FQGTGA. The protocol was immunoSEQ multiplex PCR, while the TCRdb copy is restricted to in-frame clones and leaves out a portion. The repertoire consists of some 300,000 clones, with about 88% occurring once and the leading ten covering approximately 2%. The TCR was taken from a woman aged 60 to 75 in a cohort exposed to, infected with or recovered from COVID-19 (not recorded which). The sample taken for sequencing was PBMCs or T cells enriched from blood (not recorded which). The chain links TRBV7-3 to TRBJ2-2; 7 nucleotides align to TRBD1. CDR3: CASSPPGADRAGELFF. The CDR3 nucleotides are TGTGCCAGCAGCCCTCCCGGGGCCGACAGGGCCGGGGAGCTGTTTTTT.